This passage covers 9 T cell receptor beta chains from one sample sequenced in a study of T cells in localized non-small cell lung cancer. TCRdb's table, derived via immunoSEQ multiplex PCR, lists solely in-frame clones and lacks some. The table records around 100,000 clones, roughly 87% of them present only once. The sequences come from peripheral blood, collected before any cancer treatment. These receptors were taken from a man between 35 and 75 years old with stage I squamous cell lung carcinoma.

This clone was counted between two and nine times. The chain uses TRBV4-1 and TRBJ1-1; D not resolved. V lost 6 bases to trimming and J lost 0 bases, with 8 bases between them. The germline V gene encodes CDR1 MGHRA and CDR2 YSYEKL. The CDR3 contains 13 residues. The CDR3 loop is CASRLTVNTEAFF. CDR3 nucleotides: TGCGCCAGCAGACTGACTGTGAACACTGAAGCTTTCTTT.

V and J are TRBV7-2 and TRBJ2-7, with 7 bases fitting TRBD2. The V segment lost 1 base and the J segment 4 bases; nucleotides outside the gene matches: 10. This CDR3 has 16 residues. Germline CDR1 reads SGHTA; CDR2 reads FQGNSA. The CDR3 sequence is CASSLGSSSGNYEQYF. Written as DNA, the CDR3 is TGTGCCAGCAGCTTAGGATCTTCTAGCGGAAATTACGAGCAGTACTTC. Full variable domain (outside the CDR3, taken from reference TRBV7-2 and TRBJ2-7): GAGVSQSPSNKVTEKGKDVELRCDPISGHTALYWYRQSLGQGLEFLIYFQGNSAPDKSGLPSDRFSAERTGGSVSTLTIQRTQQEDSAVYLCASSLGSSSGNYEQYFGPGTRLTVT.

The rearrangement joins TRBV5-8 to TRBJ1-2, with D unclear. Trimming took 0 bases from V and 5 from J, leaving 17 bases between them. Germline values: CDR1 SGHTS, CDR2 YDEGEE. This CDR3 region has 16 residues. The CDR3 DNA sequence: TGTGCCAGCAGCTTGGTGTGGACGCCCGAAGTTTATGGCTACACCTTC. It translates to CASSLVWTPEVYGYTF.

This chain connects TRBV7-2 to TRBJ2-2; possible D gene TRBD1, 5 bases. The germline gives CDR1 SGHTA, CDR2 FQGNSA. The length of the CDR3 is 11 residues. The ends were cut back, 1 base at V and 12 bases at J, with 6 bases in the middle. The CDR3 protein is CASSLGTKLFF. In nucleotides, the CDR3 is TGTGCCAGCAGCTTAGGGACAAAGCTGTTTTTT.

The chain carries TRBV4-1 and TRBJ1-3, with D unresolved. Between the trimmed V and J ends, which lost 1 base and 6 bases, there was a span of 7 bases. The CDR3 is 13 amino acids. Germline V lookup: CDR1 MGHRA, CDR2 YSYEKL. The CDR3 sequence is CASSQASENTIYF. In DNA form, the CDR3 reads TGCGCCAGCAGCCAAGCAAGTGAAAACACCATATATTTT.

The gene calls are TRBV5-6 and TRBJ1-4; a possible D gene is TRBD1 (5 bases). This CDR3 is 14 amino acids long. V gave up 2 bases and J gave up 4 bases, with 9 bases separating them. Germline V lookup: CDR1 SGHDT, CDR2 YYEEEE. The CDR3 loop reads CASSLAGNNEKLFF. CDR3 DNA: TGTGCCAGCAGCTTAGCAGGGAATAATGAAAAACTGTTTTTT. Full variable domain (remainder filled in from reference TRBV5-6 and TRBJ1-4): DAGVTQSPTHLIKTRGQQVTLRCSPKSGHDTVSWYQQALGQGPQFIFQYYEEEERQRGNFPDRFSGHQFPNYSSELNVNALLLGDSALYLCASSLAGNNEKLFFGSGTQLSVL.

The V and J genes are TRBV7-2 and TRBJ2-3; D might be TRBD2 (6 bases). The germline CDR1 and CDR2 sequences are SGHTA and FQGNSA. The CDR3 spans 13 residues. V was trimmed by 2 bases and J by 4 bases, leaving 7 bases between them. CDR3 protein: CASSLREADTQYF. The CDR3 DNA reads TGTGCCAGCAGCTTAAGGGAGGCAGATACGCAGTATTTT.

A note on this clone: The germline gene is not matched at one end of the junction; a read error may be the cause. This chain links TRBV11-2 with TRBJ1-2; a weak D match, TRBD1 (5 bases). The CDR3 is 13 amino acids. CDR1 and CDR2 (germline): SGHAT, FQNNGV. DNA for the CDR3: TGTGCCAGCAGTTTAGGGACGGGCGGGGACTACACCTTC. Translated: CASSLGTGGDYTF.

The gene calls are TRBV5-4 and TRBJ2-2, with D perhaps assigned TRBD1 or TRBD2 (5 bases each). V was pared by 4 bases and J by 4 bases, with 17 bases between. CDR3 size: 16 residues. Germline V gene lookup returns CDR1 SGHNT and CDR2 YYREEE (reference sequence). CDR3 coding DNA: TGTGCCAGCAGCCTGATGCTGGGGGTAGGCACCGGGGAGCTGTTTTTT. Its protein product is CASSLMLGVGTGELFF.